This T cell receptor (beta chain) was profiled in a study of CD8+ T cells in alopecia areata. This clone came up a few times. Documented treatment: oral pan-JAK inhibitor, 5-10 mg twice daily. Looked up from germline, CDR1 is SGHNT and CDR2 is YYREEE (reference sequence). The CDR3 extends over 13 amino acids. V shed 4 bases and J shed 4 bases, with 10 bases lying between them. Following extraction, RNA underwent reverse transcription to cDNA, which served as the sequencing template. Clones were sequenced by immunoSEQ multiplex PCR, and TCRdb holds only the in-frame ones, with some missing. Here the sample spans roughly 120,000 clones, roughly three fifths being singletons.

Material: CD4+ T cells sorted from blood, obtained at week 24, from a patient treated with tofacitinib. The receptor comes from a human donor with alopecia areata. The chain has TRBV5-4 and TRBJ2-3; D is unclear. The CDR3 DNA reads TGTGCCAGCAGCGCCCCTCTGGCAGATACGCAGTATTTT. It encodes CASSAPLADTQYF.